The TCR beta chain described here comes from a study of PD-1 blockade in classical Hodgkin lymphoma. In germline, CDR1 is MNHEY, CDR2 SVGAGI. This CDR3 is 14 amino acids long. V lost 3 bases, J lost 3 bases, and 11 bases lay in between. Time point described: cycle 4 day 1 (C4D1), after more than five weeks of nivolumab. All trial patients relapsed after autologous stem cell transplantation. Details on this clone: Antigen specificity is unknown.

TCRdb's copy holds only in-frame clones and misses some; the assay was immunoSEQ multiplex PCR. The sample lists tens of thousands of clones, roughly nine tenths seen once, with roughly 3% in the top ten. General study points: TCR diversity at baseline was reported to be reduced in newly diagnosed patients relative to healthy donors. Those achieving complete response showed baseline diversity like newly diagnosed patients. Significant TCR diversity gains by C4D1 occurred in CD4+ but not CD8+ cells.

The rearrangement links TRBV6-5 to TRBJ1-2; D gene unclear. Sequenced here: peripheral blood mononuclear cells (PBMCs), sampled before the fourth cycle of nivolumab. This receptor was obtained from a human donor with classical Hodgkin lymphoma. Here the CDR3 DNA reads TGTGCCAGCAGTTATGTTAGGGCGGACTATGGCTACACCTTC. It translates to CASSYVRADYGYTF.